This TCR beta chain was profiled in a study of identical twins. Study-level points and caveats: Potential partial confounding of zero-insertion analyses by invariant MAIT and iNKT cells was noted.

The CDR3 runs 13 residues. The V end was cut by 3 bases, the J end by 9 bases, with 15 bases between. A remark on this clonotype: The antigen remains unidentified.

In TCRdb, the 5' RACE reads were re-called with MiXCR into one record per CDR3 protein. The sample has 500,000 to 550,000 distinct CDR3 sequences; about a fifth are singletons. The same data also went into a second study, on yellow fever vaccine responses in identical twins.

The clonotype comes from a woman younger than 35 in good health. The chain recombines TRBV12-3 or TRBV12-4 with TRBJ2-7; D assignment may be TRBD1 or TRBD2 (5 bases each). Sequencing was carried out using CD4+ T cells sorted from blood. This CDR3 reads CASSLGLARAQYF. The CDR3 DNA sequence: TGTGCCAGCAGTTTGGGGCTAGCACGAGCGCAGTACTTC.